These T cell receptor beta chains were read from a single sample in a study of CD4+ T cells in melanoma. Sequenced by immunoSEQ multiplex PCR; TCRdb stores in-frame clones only, minus some. This table has about 140,000 clones, 92% appearing once. The receptors here all came from a human donor with melanoma. CDR3s include the opening cysteine and the closing phenylalanine or tryptophan. Each record gives: D gene, V gene, CDR3 length, J gene, clone size, CDR3 DNA, CDR3 protein. A D gene is named only where the DNA matches it firmly. Only part of the rows carry a size: once, few, many, or a class if the clone is expanded.

d_gene: .; v_gene: TRBV19; len: 17; j_gene: TRBJ1-1; abundance: .; CDR3nt: TGTGCCAGTAGTATGCAAAGGCAGACTTACATGAACACTGAAGCTTTCTTT; CDR3aa: CASSMQRQTYMNTEAFF
d_gene: TRBD1; v_gene: TRBV4-1; len: 14; j_gene: TRBJ2-3; abundance: few; CDR3nt: TGCGCCAGCAGCCAAGATCCAGGGGGACCCACGCAGTATTTT; CDR3aa: CASSQDPGGPTQYF
d_gene: .; v_gene: TRBV21-1; len: 16; j_gene: TRBJ2-7; abundance: .; CDR3nt: TGTGCCAGCAGCACACAGGGCACAGGGTGGCCCTACGAGCAGTACTTC; CDR3aa: CASSTQGTGWPYEQYF
d_gene: .; v_gene: TRBV11-2; len: 12; j_gene: TRBJ1-2; abundance: .; CDR3nt: TGTGCCAGCAGCCCGCGCCAGTATGGCTACACCTTC; CDR3aa: CASSPRQYGYTF
d_gene: TRBD2; v_gene: TRBV11-2; len: 19; j_gene: TRBJ2-5; abundance: .; CDR3nt: TGTGCCAGCAGCTTAGATCTTCGTCTAGCGGGGGTAGATCAAGAGACCCAGTACTTC; CDR3aa: CASSLDLRLAGVDQETQYF
d_gene: TRBD1; v_gene: TRBV6-1; len: 14; j_gene: TRBJ1-5; abundance: .; CDR3nt: TGTGCCAGCAGTGAAGGACAGGGCGGTCAGCCCCAGCATTTT; CDR3aa: CASSEGQGGQPQHF
d_gene: .; v_gene: TRBV7-3; len: 15; j_gene: TRBJ2-7; abundance: once; CDR3nt: TGTGCCAGCAGCCCCGACAGAGTCAATTCCTACGAGCAGTACTTC; CDR3aa: CASSPDRVNSYEQYF
d_gene: TRBD1; v_gene: TRBV5-6; len: 13; j_gene: TRBJ2-7; abundance: once; CDR3nt: TGTGCCAGCAGCTCCGGGACAGGGACCCGTGGGGTCTTC; CDR3aa: CASSSGTGTRGVF
d_gene: .; v_gene: TRBV7-9; len: 15; j_gene: TRBJ2-3; abundance: .; CDR3nt: TGTGCCAGCAGAACCCCCGGGGGGCGTACAGATACGCAGTATTTT; CDR3aa: CASRTPGGRTDTQYF
d_gene: TRBD1; v_gene: TRBV7-9; len: 15; j_gene: TRBJ1-2; abundance: .; CDR3nt: TGTGCCAGCAGCCCTCCGGGAGGGGGCGTCCGTGGCTACACCTTC; CDR3aa: CASSPPGGGVRGYTF
d_gene: .; v_gene: TRBV28; len: 15; j_gene: TRBJ1-5; abundance: .; CDR3nt: TGTGCCAGCAGTCCAGGCGTAAGGGGCAATCAGCCCCAGCATTTT; CDR3aa: CASSPGVRGNQPQHF
d_gene: TRBD2; v_gene: TRBV28; len: 15; j_gene: TRBJ2-1; abundance: .; CDR3nt: TGTGCCAGCAGTATAATAGCGGGGGCCTACAATGAGCAGTTCTTC; CDR3aa: CASSIIAGAYNEQFF
d_gene: .; v_gene: TRBV15; len: 13; j_gene: TRBJ1-2; abundance: .; CDR3nt: TGTGCCACCAGCAGGGACGCTAACTATGGCTACACCTTC; CDR3aa: CATSRDANYGYTF
d_gene: .; v_gene: TRBV5-6; len: 17; j_gene: TRBJ1-5; abundance: once; CDR3nt: TGTGCCAGCAGCTTTGGAGGGGGTACCGATAGCAATCAGCCCCAGCATTTT; CDR3aa: CASSFGGGTDSNQPQHF
d_gene: .; v_gene: TRBV5-1; len: 15; j_gene: TRBJ1-2; abundance: .; CDR3nt: TGCGCCAGCAGCTTGGTAGCAGGGGCTAACTATGGCTACACCTTC; CDR3aa: CASSLVAGANYGYTF
d_gene: .; v_gene: TRBV12-5; len: 16; j_gene: TRBJ2-6; abundance: .; CDR3nt: TGTGCTAGTGGTTTAGCGGTGAACTCTGGGGCCAACGTCCTGACTTTC; CDR3aa: CASGLAVNSGANVLTF
d_gene: .; v_gene: TRBV9; len: 15; j_gene: TRBJ2-5; abundance: .; CDR3nt: TGTGCCAGCAGCGTAGGCCCGCAGGGGTTGGAGACCCAGTACTTC; CDR3aa: CASSVGPQGLETQYF
d_gene: TRBD1; v_gene: TRBV9; len: 13; j_gene: TRBJ1-1; abundance: .; CDR3nt: TGTGCCAGCAGCCAGGGGGGGATAACGGAAGCTTTCTTT; CDR3aa: CASSQGGITEAFF
d_gene: .; v_gene: TRBV10-1; len: 16; j_gene: TRBJ2-7; abundance: once; CDR3nt: TGCGCCAGCAGTGCCTACACCTTCGACAGCGGATACGAGCAGTACTTC; CDR3aa: CASSAYTFDSGYEQYF
d_gene: TRBD2; v_gene: TRBV2; len: 16; j_gene: TRBJ2-1; abundance: .; CDR3nt: TGTGCCAGCAGTGAATCCCCTAGCGGGGAGTACAATGAGCAGTTCTTC; CDR3aa: CASSESPSGEYNEQFF
d_gene: TRBD2; v_gene: TRBV5-4; len: 14; j_gene: TRBJ2-1; abundance: .; CDR3nt: TGTGCCAGCAGCTTGAGCGGGGGCCCTAATGAGCAGTTCTTC; CDR3aa: CASSLSGGPNEQFF